This TCR beta chain originates from a study of T-cell memory formation after mild COVID-19. Study information: TCR clusters were largely donor specific.

TCRdb fed the 5' RACE reads into MiXCR, producing one record per CDR3 protein. The sample lists tens of thousands of distinct CDR3 sequences; less than 7.5% were seen once. This clonotype was seen at least ten times. Its antigen is unidentified. The CDR3 is 17 residues long. The germline gives CDR1 MNHEY, CDR2 SVGAGI. V lost 6 bases, J lost 4 bases, and 24 bases lay in between. Points from the study as a whole: Chiefly within CM and EM were the contracting CD4+ clones; CD8+ ones were within EMRA.

This receptor was taken from a man aged 18 to 29 who had mild COVID-19 (a few samples of this study predate the infection). Cell type and time point are not known. Sequenced sample: PBMCs or a T cell subset sorted from them (not recorded which). The V and J genes are TRBV6-5 and TRBJ2-5; D assignment may be TRBD1 or TRBD2 (5 bases each). The CDR3 sequence: CASRLRPGPYSGETQYF. The CDR3 coding sequence is TGTGCCAGCAGACTACGGCCGGGACCCTACTCGGGAGAGACCCAGTACTTC.